This T cell receptor beta chain was profiled in a study of T-cell reconstitution after alpha-beta-depleted transplantation in children. For TCRbeta, the library was prepared with unique molecular identifiers. TCRdb ran MiXCR on the PCR reads and lists one entry per CDR3 protein. This sample carries 200,000 to 250,000 distinct CDR3 sequences, around 9.5% of them seen once, and the ten largest clones take around 6.2%. V was clipped by 5 bases and J by 4 bases, with 13 bases between them. The CDR3 sequence is 14 residues long. CDR1 SGHRS and CDR2 YFSETQ come from the germline V gene. This clonotype was seen a handful of times.

The source is a human donor who donated a stem cell graft to a child with acute lymphoblastic leukemia. Sequencing used PBMCs from the stem cell graft donor, obtained from the stem cell graft. This chain joins TRBV5-1 and TRBJ2-1; no reliable D call. The CDR3 reads CASSGEGLYNEQFF. The CDR3 nucleotides are TGCGCCAGCAGTGGGGAAGGGCTTTACAATGAGCAGTTCTTC.